Listed below are T cell receptor beta chains from one sample, sequenced in a study of cytomegalovirus exposure and HLA in healthy donors. Clones were sequenced by immunoSEQ multiplex PCR, and TCRdb holds only the in-frame ones, with some missing. The table has roughly 200,000 clones, 86% seen once. The sample was PBMCs. The receptors were gathered from a man aged 30 to 39 in good health and CMV-seropositive. Both conserved end residues are part of each CDR3. The order of the fields is J gene, V gene, CDR3 protein.

>TRBJ2-5|TRBV5-1
CASSLAGGETQYF
>TRBJ2-7|TRBV9
CASSVAEGPYEQYF
>TRBJ1-2|TRBV5-5
CASSRDNSIGYTF
>TRBJ1-1|TRBV11-1
CASSFGGPNTEAFF
>TRBJ2-5|TRBV27
CATRKREFETQYF
>TRBJ2-7|TRBV29-1
CSVVSPSYEQYF
>TRBJ1-4|TRBV10-3
CAINRDRNEKLFF
>TRBJ2-1|TRBV6-5
CASSLDGGYSYNEQFF
>TRBJ1-1|TRBV29-1
CSVVWDLNTEAFF
>TRBJ2-1|TRBV11-1
CASSLAQTYNEQFF
>TRBJ1-6|TRBV6-1
CASPSRELLHF
>TRBJ2-3|TRBV7-9
CASKPGQPDTQYF
>TRBJ2-3|TRBV5-1
CASSLEGTNPQYF
>TRBJ1-6|TRBV7-3
CASSLEASNSPLHF
>TRBJ2-3|TRBV6-1
CATRDREGGTDTQYF
>TRBJ2-1|TRBV19
CASSIVPGTSGILFF